This is a list of T cell receptor beta chains from one sample in a study of CD8 T cells in Susac syndrome. Each CDR3 protein gets one entry after TCRdb re-called the immunoSEQ multiplex PCR reads with MiXCR. The data hold a few hundred thousand distinct CDR3 sequences, with roughly 96% observed a single time. What was sequenced was CD4+ T cells from PBMCs. The receptors originated from a human donor with multiple sclerosis. Each CDR3 is given with its conserved first and last residue. Each record gives: D gene, J gene, clone size, V gene, CDR3 protein, CDR3 DNA. D genes are given only for firm matches. A row's size may be missing; if present it is once, few, many or a size class.

>.|TRBJ2-2|.|TRBV30
CAWMGVGELFF
TGTGCCTGGATGGGGGTCGGGGAGCTGTTTTTT
>TRBD2|TRBJ2-1|.|TRBV12-3/TRBV12-4
CASSLGGGRDTYNEQFF
TGTGCCAGCAGTTTAGGGGGCGGGAGGGACACCTACAATGAGCAGTTCTTC
>.|TRBJ1-1|.|TRBV20-1
CSAPERGNTEAFF
TGCAGTGCGCCGGAGAGGGGGAACACTGAAGCTTTCTTT
>TRBD2|TRBJ2-5|.|TRBV29-1
CSVEFVSGRQGETQYF
TGCAGCGTTGAGTTCGTAAGCGGGAGGCAGGGAGAGACCCAGTACTTC
>TRBD1|TRBJ2-5|.|TRBV20-1
CSARGSPLETQYF
TGCAGTGCCAGGGGGAGCCCTTTGGAGACCCAGTACTTC
>.|TRBJ2-7|.|TRBV9
CASSVDEGTRYEQYF
TGTGCCAGCAGCGTAGACGAGGGGACGAGGTACGAGCAGTACTTC
>.|TRBJ1-2|.|TRBV20-1
CSAGRGGYTF
TGCAGTGCTGGGAGAGGGGGCTACACCTTC
>.|TRBJ2-7|.|TRBV2
CASSERGRRYEQYF
TGTGCCAGCAGTGAAAGAGGGCGGCGGTACGAGCAGTACTTC
>.|TRBJ2-3|.|TRBV29-1
CSSRGGLDTQYF
TGCAGCTCCAGAGGGGGGCTAGATACGCAGTATTTT
>.|TRBJ2-7|.|TRBV20-1
CSARKGGSRSYEQYF
TGCAGTGCTAGGAAGGGGGGTTCCCGCTCCTACGAGCAGTACTTC
>.|TRBJ2-2|once|TRBV28
CASSAANTGELFF
TGTGCCAGCAGTGCTGCGAACACCGGGGAGCTGTTTTTT
>.|TRBJ2-7|.|TRBV5-6
CASRHGLLSYEQYF
TGTGCCAGCAGACACGGACTCCTCTCCTACGAGCAGTACTTC
>.|TRBJ1-1|.|TRBV6-5
CASSYRTLTSGAEAFF
TGTGCCAGCAGTTACAGGACACTTACGTCCGGTGCGGAGGCTTTCTTT
>.|TRBJ1-2|.|TRBV14
CASRQLTVYGYTF
TGTGCCAGCAGGCAACTGACAGTCTATGGCTACACCTTC
>TRBD2|TRBJ2-7|.|TRBV27
CASSLGLAEAYEQYF
TGTGCCAGCAGTTTGGGGCTAGCGGAAGCCTACGAGCAGTACTTC
>.|TRBJ2-1|.|TRBV2
CASSGRIYNEQFF
TGTGCCAGCTCCGGACGAATCTACAATGAGCAGTTCTTC
>TRBD1|TRBJ2-7|.|TRBV29-1
CSVGDRAYEQYF
TGCAGCGTTGGTGACAGGGCCTACGAGCAGTACTTC
>.|TRBJ2-3|.|TRBV5-4
CASSFFAGGDTQYF
TGTGCCAGCAGCTTTTTTGCCGGGGGAGATACGCAGTATTTT
>TRBD2|TRBJ2-2|once|TRBV2
CASSRGLALTGELFF
TGTGCCAGCAGTCGGGGACTAGCGCTCACCGGGGAGCTGTTTTTT
>TRBD2|TRBJ2-3|once|TRBV7-8
CASSLRRLAGLDTQYF
TGTGCCAGCAGCCTCCGAAGACTAGCGGGACTAGATACGCAGTATTTT
>TRBD2|TRBJ2-7|.|TRBV20-1
CSARDQGGRANEQYF
TGCAGTGCTAGAGATCAGGGCGGGAGGGCGAACGAGCAGTACTTC
>.|TRBJ1-5|.|TRBV27
CASSIRSPGDNQPQHF
TGTGCCAGCAGCATAAGGTCGCCGGGGGATAATCAGCCCCAGCATTTT
>TRBD1|TRBJ2-1|.|TRBV7-9
CASQQQGANEQFF
TGTGCCAGCCAGCAACAGGGGGCTAATGAGCAGTTCTTC
>.|TRBJ1-1|few|TRBV7-9
CASSLDGGGTEAFF
TGTGCCAGCAGCTTAGATGGTGGAGGGACTGAAGCTTTCTTT
>.|TRBJ2-3|.|TRBV7-2
CASSWTAGPLDTQYF
TGTGCCAGCAGCTGGACGGCGGGGCCTTTAGATACGCAGTATTTT
>TRBD2|TRBJ2-1|.|TRBV15
CATSRDLTSGPYNEQFF
TGTGCCACCAGCAGAGATTTGACTAGCGGGCCCTACAATGAGCAGTTCTTC
>.|TRBJ2-5|.|TRBV15
CATSRVGTGPPGTQYF
TGTGCCACCAGCAGAGTTGGGACCGGGCCTCCAGGGACCCAGTACTTC
>.|TRBJ1-1|.|TRBV29-1
CSVPPGGITEAFF
TGCAGCGTCCCTCCCGGGGGGATCACTGAAGCTTTCTTT
>.|TRBJ1-2|.|TRBV9
CASSVGQSMDGYTF
TGTGCCAGCAGCGTAGGACAGTCAATGGATGGCTACACCTTC
>.|TRBJ2-4|.|TRBV2
CASSADRAKNIQYF
TGTGCCAGCAGCGCCGACAGGGCCAAAAACATTCAGTACTTC
>.|TRBJ1-2|once|TRBV15
CATSRGGQTYGYTF
TGTGCCACCAGCAGGGGCGGACAAACGTATGGCTACACCTTC
>TRBD2|TRBJ2-7|.|TRBV3-1
CASSQDMGGLDEQYF
TGTGCCAGCAGCCAAGATATGGGAGGGCTCGACGAGCAGTACTTC
>TRBD2|TRBJ2-3|.|TRBV25-1
CASSLGGGSDTQYF
TGTGCCAGCAGTTTGGGCGGGGGTTCAGATACGCAGTATTTT
>.|TRBJ2-3|once|TRBV6-2/TRBV6-3
CASSYSQGQYF
TGTGCCAGCAGTTACTCGCAGGGGCAGTATTTT
>.|TRBJ1-5|.|TRBV11-2
CASSSSGRNQPQHF
TGTGCCAGCAGCTCCTCGGGACGGAATCAGCCCCAGCATTTT
>TRBD1|TRBJ2-7|.|TRBV7-9
CASSPRGQPYEQYF
TGTGCCAGCAGCCCGAGGGGACAGCCCTACGAGCAGTACTTC
>.|TRBJ1-1|.|TRBV19
CASSTRVPGGAFF
TGTGCCAGTAGTACGAGGGTGCCTGGGGGAGCTTTCTTT
>.|TRBJ2-1|.|TRBV29-1
CSVAPSDTYNEQFF
TGCAGCGTTGCGCCCAGCGACACATACAATGAGCAGTTCTTC
>TRBD2|TRBJ2-1|.|TRBV27
CASAYTRASGYNEQFF
TGTGCCAGCGCTTACACGCGGGCTAGCGGATACAATGAGCAGTTCTTC
>.|TRBJ2-1|.|TRBV9
CASSVSGSVFYNEQFF
TGTGCCAGCAGCGTCAGTGGTAGCGTGTTCTACAATGAGCAGTTCTTC
>TRBD1|TRBJ1-2|.|TRBV28
CASSSRQGGSIYGYTF
TGTGCCAGCAGTTCGAGACAGGGGGGGTCGATCTATGGCTACACCTTC
>TRBD2|TRBJ2-5|.|TRBV30
CAWSPGTSGRALETQYF
TGTGCCTGGAGTCCTGGGACTAGCGGGAGGGCCCTGGAGACCCAGTACTTC
>TRBD2|TRBJ2-7|.|TRBV7-8
CASSHPGGLAGGLSYEQYF
TGTGCCAGCAGCCACCCGGGGGGACTAGCGGGAGGGCTGTCCTACGAGCAGTACTTC
>.|TRBJ2-2|.|TRBV4-2
CASSQEVRANTGELFF
TGTGCCAGCAGCCAGGAGGTGCGGGCGAACACCGGGGAGCTGTTTTTT
>.|TRBJ2-1|.|TRBV5-1
CASSLPSAGANEQFF
TGCGCCAGCAGCTTGCCTTCGGCCGGGGCCAATGAGCAGTTCTTC
>.|TRBJ2-3|.|TRBV7-9
CASVFGDTQYF
TGTGCCAGCGTGTTCGGAGATACGCAGTATTTT
>TRBD1|TRBJ2-7|.|TRBV30
CAWRGTTRQGTLSYEQYF
TGTGCCTGGAGGGGGACAACTAGACAGGGCACGCTTTCCTACGAGCAGTACTTC
>.|TRBJ1-1|.|TRBV7-9
CASSLVPATNTEAFF
TGTGCCAGCAGCTTAGTTCCCGCGACCAACACTGAAGCTTTCTTT
>.|TRBJ1-3|.|TRBV12-3/TRBV12-4
CASSFSQGRSGNTIYF
TGTGCCAGCAGTTTCTCTCAGGGAAGATCTGGAAACACCATATATTTT
>TRBD2|TRBJ2-7|.|TRBV6-6
CASVGGVRSSYEQYF
TGTGCCAGCGTGGGAGGGGTGAGGAGCTCCTACGAGCAGTACTTC
>TRBD1|TRBJ1-2|.|TRBV12-3/TRBV12-4
CASSQTGKNYGYTF
TGTGCCAGCAGCCAGACAGGGAAGAACTATGGCTACACCTTC
>TRBD1|TRBJ1-1|.|TRBV2
CASMRDRVSSPQAFF
TGTGCCAGCATGCGGGACAGGGTTTCGTCTCCGCAGGCTTTCTTT
>.|TRBJ2-3|.|TRBV7-2
CASSFGDYRYF
TGTGCCAGCAGCTTCGGGGATTATAGGTATTTT
>.|TRBJ2-1|.|TRBV24-1
CATSGGGDRGYNEQFF
TGTGCCACCAGTGGCGGGGGGGACAGGGGTTACAATGAGCAGTTCTTC
>TRBD1|TRBJ2-4|.|TRBV20-1
CSAYPGTGGAKNIQYF
TGCAGTGCTTATCCAGGGACAGGGGGCGCCAAAAACATTCAGTACTTC
>.|TRBJ1-5|.|TRBV18
CASSALAGQPQHF
TGTGCCAGCTCGGCCCTCGCCGGGCAGCCCCAGCATTTT
>TRBD2|TRBJ2-1|.|TRBV30
CAWSAGTRSYNEQFF
TGTGCCTGGAGCGCCGGGACTAGGTCCTACAATGAGCAGTTCTTC